This T cell receptor beta chain was documented in a study of blood T cell repertoires in COVID-19 (TCRdb year 2020). Background for the entire study: Collaborator samples came from the United States, Italy and Spain and covered acute and convalescent phases of COVID-19. The material from the prospective study consisted of cDNA or gDNA derived from T cells, B-cell-depleted T cells, or PBMCs. Subjects who had been exposed to COVID-19, were actively infected with it, or had recovered from it provided the deeply sampled blood TCRbeta repertoires that made up the dataset. The repertoires were released in a freely available public database intended as a resource for research on the immune response to SARS-CoV-2. The samples were drawn from the first 160 participants of the ongoing ImmuneRACE study and from roughly 1,300 subjects provided by 6 global collaborators. Nearly every sample came with metadata listing a de-identified subject ID, COVID-19 status, age in years and sex. Where available, HLA class I and class II types were taken from metadata supplied by the sample provider and were not determined by assay-based typing.

One collaborating source in Seattle enrolled patients during active infection and followed them longitudinally through the course of disease. Each collaborating institution followed its own protocols to collect whole blood in K2EDTA tubes. For TCRbeta analysis, collaborators shipped samples as frozen whole blood, isolated PBMCs, or DNA extracted from either of those sample types. The research as a whole found: The amount of clinical and demographic metadata varied by source and participant and was provided uncurated.

The immunoSEQ Assay, a bias-controlled multiplex PCR, was used to amplify TCRbeta CDR3 regions from genomic DNA. The authors' analysis ran thus. The number of nucleated cells in each sample was estimated by amplification of reference gene primers within the assay. To quantify the absolute abundance of each unique TCRbeta CDR3 rearrangement, sequence reads were collapsed and filtered. For each sample, productive Simpson clonality was calculated as the square root of Simpson's diversity index over productive rearrangements. Imported from immuneACCESS, the table was reduced by TCRdb to in-frame sequences with V and J called. These copies leave out some clones; in studies compared against another copy, an unresolved V gene accounts for under half, and the cause of the remainder is not known. Clone size and the V and J calls come from that table; the DNA yielded D and trimming. The sample contains over 250,000 clones, roughly 90% of them found a single time. In total, the top ten clones hold 2.2% of the sample.

A note on this clone: Its antigen specificity is not known. No per-base quality is available; no much larger clone lies one base away.

Sequenced: peripheral blood. The TCR originated in a woman aged 25 to 45 with COVID-19, enrolled during active disease.

CDR3 protein: CASSVGTSGYNEQFF. The DNA sequence reads TGTGCCAGCAGCGTCGGGACTAGCGGATACAATGAGCAGTTCTTC. The chain is assembled from TRBV7-7 and TRBJ2-1; TRBD2 fits 11 bases in the junction. Unmatched junction bases come to 4, with V trimmed by 5 bases and J by 4 bases. CDR1 and CDR2, looked up from the germline V gene (reference sequence), are SSHAT and FNYEAQ. The CDR3 holds 15 amino acids from the cysteine to the phenylalanine. The CDR3 DNA has 45 bases and is translated from base 1.